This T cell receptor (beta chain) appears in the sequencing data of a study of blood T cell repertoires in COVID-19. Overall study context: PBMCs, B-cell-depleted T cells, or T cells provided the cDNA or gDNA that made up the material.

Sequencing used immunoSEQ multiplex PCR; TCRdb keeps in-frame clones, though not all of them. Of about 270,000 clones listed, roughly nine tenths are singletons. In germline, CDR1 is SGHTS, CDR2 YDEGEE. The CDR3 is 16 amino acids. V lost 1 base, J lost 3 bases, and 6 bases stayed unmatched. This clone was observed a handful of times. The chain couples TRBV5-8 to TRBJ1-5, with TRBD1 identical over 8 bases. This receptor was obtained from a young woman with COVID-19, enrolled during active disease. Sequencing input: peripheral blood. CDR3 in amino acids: CASSLWQGASNQPQHF. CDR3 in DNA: TGTGCCAGCAGCTTGTGGCAGGGGGCTTCCAATCAGCCCCAGCATTTT.